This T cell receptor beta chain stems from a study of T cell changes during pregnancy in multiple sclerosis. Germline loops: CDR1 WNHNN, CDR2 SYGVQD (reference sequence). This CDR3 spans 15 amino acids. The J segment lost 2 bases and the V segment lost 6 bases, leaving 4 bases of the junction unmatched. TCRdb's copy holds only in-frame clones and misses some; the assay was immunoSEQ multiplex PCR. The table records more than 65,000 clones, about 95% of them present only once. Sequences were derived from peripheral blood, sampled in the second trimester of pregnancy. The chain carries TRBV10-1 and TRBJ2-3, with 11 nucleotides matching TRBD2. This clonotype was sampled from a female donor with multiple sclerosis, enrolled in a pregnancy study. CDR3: CASSPGLADTDTQYF. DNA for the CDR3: TGCGCCAGCAGCCCGGGACTAGCGGACACAGATACGCAGTATTTT.